Detailed here is one T cell receptor beta chain. Its antigen is not known. The sample is drawn from a study of cytomegalovirus exposure and HLA in healthy donors. In the study overall: Among 398 genotyped donors, roughly 81% fell in the Caucasian-associated ancestry cluster.

Findings of the study overall: The HLA-A and HLA-B alleles of most subjects were reportedly predicted accurately from TCR beta sequences.

The CDR3 totals 13 residues. V lost 4 bases, J lost 6 bases, and 9 bases lay in between. Germline CDR1 and CDR2: LGHNA and YSLEER. A multiplex PCR was run with 60 Vbeta primers and 13 Jbeta primers. This table comes from immunoSEQ multiplex PCR, and its TCRdb copy is limited to in-frame clones, with some not included. The table lists around 150,000 clones, around 68% of them singletons. This receptor was obtained from a woman aged 40 to 49 in good health and CMV-seropositive. The genes are TRBV4-3 and TRBJ2-2, with no clear D. Sample: PBMCs. Here the CDR3 reads CASSPGHPGELFF. CDR3 DNA sequence: TGCGCCAGCAGCCCTGGGCACCCCGGGGAGCTGTTTTTT.